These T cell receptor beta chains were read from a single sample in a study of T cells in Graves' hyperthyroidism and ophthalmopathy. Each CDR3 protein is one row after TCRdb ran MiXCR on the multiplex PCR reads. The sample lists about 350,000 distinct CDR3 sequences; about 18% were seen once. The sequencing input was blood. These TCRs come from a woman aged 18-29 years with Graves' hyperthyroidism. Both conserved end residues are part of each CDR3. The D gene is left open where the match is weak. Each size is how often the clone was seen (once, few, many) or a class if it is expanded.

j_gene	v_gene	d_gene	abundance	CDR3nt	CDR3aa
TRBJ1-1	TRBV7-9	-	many	TGTGCCAGCAGCTTACGGGAGGGGAATCCCACTGAAGCTTTCTTT	CASSLREGNPTEAFF
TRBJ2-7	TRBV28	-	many	TGTGCCAGCAGCCCTCCGGGGTGGTCGAATGAGCAGTACTTC	CASSPPGWSNEQYF
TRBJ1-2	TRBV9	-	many	TGTGCCAGCAGCTCGGTGGCTTCAGGATATCTATATGGCTACACCTTC	CASSSVASGYLYGYTF
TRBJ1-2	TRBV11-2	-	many	TGTGCCAGCAGCCTGACAGGACCTGGCTACACCTTC	CASSLTGPGYTF
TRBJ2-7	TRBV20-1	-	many	TGCAGTGCTAATCTTCCCAATTCGATTTACGAGCAGTACTTC	CSANLPNSIYEQYF
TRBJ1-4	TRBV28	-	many	TGTGCCAGCACCGCAGCTCCCGGCGCAACTAATGAAAAACTGTTTTTT	CASTAAPGATNEKLFF
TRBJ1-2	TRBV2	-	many	TGTGCCAGCAGAACCCAGGCGGGGGACTATGGCTACACCTTC	CASRTQAGDYGYTF
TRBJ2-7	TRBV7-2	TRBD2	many	TGTGCCAGCAGCTTAACGGGGGGGCTAGGCGAGCAGTACTTC	CASSLTGGLGEQYF
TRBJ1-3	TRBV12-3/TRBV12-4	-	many	TGTGCCAGCAGTTTTACAGTTTCTGGAAACACCATATATTTT	CASSFTVSGNTIYF
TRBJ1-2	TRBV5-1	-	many	TGCGCCAGCAGCTTGAGCGGACGCGATTCCTATGGCTACACCTTC	CASSLSGRDSYGYTF